The entry below describes one TCR beta chain. Seattle enrolled patients during active infection and tracked them longitudinally. TCRdb's copy holds only in-frame clones and misses some; the assay was immunoSEQ multiplex PCR. There are roughly 320,000 clones in the sample; roughly 86% occur only once, and 1.8% lies in the top ten. The CDR3 covers 16 residues. Germline lookup yields CDR1 SGHNT and CDR2 YYREEE (reference sequence). V was clipped by 4 bases and J by 9 bases; unmatched bases: 14. This sample stems from a study of blood T cell repertoires in COVID-19. At the level of the study: Sample material is recorded as cDNA or gDNA derived from T cells, B-cell-depleted T cells, or PBMCs.

Sequenced: peripheral blood. V is TRBV5-4 and J is TRBJ2-1; the match to TRBD2 covers 9 bases. The sequence derives from a woman aged 25 to 39 with COVID-19, enrolled during active disease. The CDR3 DNA reads TGTGCCAGCAGCCTCCCTGGCGGGGGGGCTTTTCGTGAGCAGTTCTTC. It translates to CASSLPGGGAFREQFF.